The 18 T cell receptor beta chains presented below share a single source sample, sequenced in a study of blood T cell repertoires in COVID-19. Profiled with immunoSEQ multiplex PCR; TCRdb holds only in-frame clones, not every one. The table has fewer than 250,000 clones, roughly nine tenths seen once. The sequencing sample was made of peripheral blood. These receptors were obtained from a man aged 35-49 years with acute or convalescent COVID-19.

The CDR3 DNA is TGTGCCAGCAGCTTAGTCCCAGGGGATAAAGGGGAAGGCTACACCTTC. It encodes CASSLVPGDKGEGYTF. The V and J genes are TRBV7-6 and TRBJ1-2; maybe TRBD1 (6 bases). The CDR3 covers 16 residues. Germline CDR1 is SGHVS and CDR2 is FNYEAQ. V was clipped by 1 base and J by 8 bases, with 20 bases between them.

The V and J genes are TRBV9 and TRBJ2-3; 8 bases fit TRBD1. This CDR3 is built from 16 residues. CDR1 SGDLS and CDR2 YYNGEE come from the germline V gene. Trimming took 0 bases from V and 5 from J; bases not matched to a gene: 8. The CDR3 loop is CASSVAQGASGDTQYF. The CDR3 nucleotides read TGTGCCAGCAGCGTAGCCCAGGGGGCATCAGGAGATACGCAGTATTTT.

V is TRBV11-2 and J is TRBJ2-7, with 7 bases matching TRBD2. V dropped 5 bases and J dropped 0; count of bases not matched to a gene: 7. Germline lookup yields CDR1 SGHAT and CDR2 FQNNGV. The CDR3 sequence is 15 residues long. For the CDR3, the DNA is TGTGCCAGCAGCGAACCCTGGGGGGGCTCCTACGAGCAGTACTTC. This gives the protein CASSEPWGGSYEQYF.

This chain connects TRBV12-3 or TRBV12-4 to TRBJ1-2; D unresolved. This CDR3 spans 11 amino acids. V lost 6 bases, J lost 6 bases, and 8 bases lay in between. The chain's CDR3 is CASSLRDGYTF. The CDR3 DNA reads TGTGCCAGCAGCTTACGCGATGGCTACACCTTC.

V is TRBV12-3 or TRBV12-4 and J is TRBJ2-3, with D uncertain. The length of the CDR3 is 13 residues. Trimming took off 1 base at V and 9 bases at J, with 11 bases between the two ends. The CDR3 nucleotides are TGTGCCAGCAGTTTAGTTAGTGCCAAAACGCAGTATTTT. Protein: CASSLVSAKTQYF.

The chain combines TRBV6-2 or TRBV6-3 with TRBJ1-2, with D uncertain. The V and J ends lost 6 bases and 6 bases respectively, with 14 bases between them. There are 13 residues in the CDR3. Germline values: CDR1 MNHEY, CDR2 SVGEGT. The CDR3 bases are TGTGCCAGCAGCTCGCTTGGGAGGAATGGCTACACCTTC. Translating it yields CASSSLGRNGYTF.

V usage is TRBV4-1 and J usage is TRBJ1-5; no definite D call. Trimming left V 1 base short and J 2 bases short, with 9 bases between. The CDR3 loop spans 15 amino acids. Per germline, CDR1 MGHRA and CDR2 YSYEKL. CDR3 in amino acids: CASSQGPSGNQPQHF. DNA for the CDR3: TGCGCCAGCAGCCAAGGTCCGAGTGGCAATCAGCCCCAGCATTTT.

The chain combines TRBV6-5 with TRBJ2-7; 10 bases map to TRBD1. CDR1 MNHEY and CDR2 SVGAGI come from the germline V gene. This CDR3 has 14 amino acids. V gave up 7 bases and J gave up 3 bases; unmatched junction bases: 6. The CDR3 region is CASIPGQGNYEQYF. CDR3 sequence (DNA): TGTGCCAGCATTCCGGGACAGGGGAACTACGAGCAGTACTTC.

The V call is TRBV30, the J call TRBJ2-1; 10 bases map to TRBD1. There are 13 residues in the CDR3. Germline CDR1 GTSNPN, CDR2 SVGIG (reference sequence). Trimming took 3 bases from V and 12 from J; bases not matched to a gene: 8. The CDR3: CAWRTGGYLRQFF. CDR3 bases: TGTGCCTGGAGGACAGGGGGCTATCTGCGGCAGTTCTTC.

CDR3 coding DNA: TGTGCCAGCAGTTTTTGGACTAGCGGTTACAATGAGCAGTTCTTC. Its translation: CASSFWTSGYNEQFF. The V call is TRBV27, the J call TRBJ2-1; 10 bases agree with TRBD2. J lost 4 bases, V lost 3 bases, and 3 bases had no gene match. Looked up from germline, CDR1 is MNHEY and CDR2 is SMNVEV (reference sequence). The CDR3 extends over 15 amino acids.

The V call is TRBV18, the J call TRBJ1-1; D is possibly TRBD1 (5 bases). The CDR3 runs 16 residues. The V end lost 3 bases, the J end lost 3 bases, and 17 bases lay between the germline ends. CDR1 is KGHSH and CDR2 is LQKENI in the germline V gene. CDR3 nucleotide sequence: TGTGCCAGCTCACCTACGGCAGGGAATACGGACACTGAAGCTTTCTTT. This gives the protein CASSPTAGNTDTEAFF.

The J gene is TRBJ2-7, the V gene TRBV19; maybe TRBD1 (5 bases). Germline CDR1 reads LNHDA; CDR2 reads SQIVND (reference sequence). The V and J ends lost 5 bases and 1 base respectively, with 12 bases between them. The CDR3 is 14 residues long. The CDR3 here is CASSPRQRSYEQYF. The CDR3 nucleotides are TGTGCCAGTAGTCCGCGACAGCGTTCCTACGAGCAGTACTTC.

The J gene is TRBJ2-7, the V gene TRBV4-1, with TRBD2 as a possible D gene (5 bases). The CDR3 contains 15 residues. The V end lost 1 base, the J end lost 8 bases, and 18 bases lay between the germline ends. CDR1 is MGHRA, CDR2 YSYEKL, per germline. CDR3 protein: CASSQGPGAALKQYF. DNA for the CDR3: TGCGCCAGCAGCCAAGGGCCCGGAGCGGCCTTGAAGCAGTACTTC.

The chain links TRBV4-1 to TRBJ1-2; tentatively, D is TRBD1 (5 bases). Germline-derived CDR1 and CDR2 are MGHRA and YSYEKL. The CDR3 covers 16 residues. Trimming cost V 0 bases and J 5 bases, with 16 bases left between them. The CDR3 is CASSQDKTGGGYGYTF. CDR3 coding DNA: TGCGCCAGCAGCCAAGATAAGACTGGGGGAGGGTATGGCTACACCTTC.

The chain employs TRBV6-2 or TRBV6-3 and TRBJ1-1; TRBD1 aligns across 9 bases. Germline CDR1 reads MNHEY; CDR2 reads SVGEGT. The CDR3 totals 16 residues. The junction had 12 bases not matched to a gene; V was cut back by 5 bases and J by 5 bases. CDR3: CASSPQPTGGRTEAFF. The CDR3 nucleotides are TGTGCCAGCAGTCCCCAACCCACAGGGGGCCGGACTGAAGCTTTCTTT.

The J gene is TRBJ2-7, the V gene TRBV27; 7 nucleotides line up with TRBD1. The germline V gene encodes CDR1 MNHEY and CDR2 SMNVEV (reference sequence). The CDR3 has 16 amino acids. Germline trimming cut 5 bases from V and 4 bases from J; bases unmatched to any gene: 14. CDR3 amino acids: CASSLDLAGGLYEQYF. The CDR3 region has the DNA TGTGCCAGCAGTCTCGACCTTGCAGGGGGTCTGTACGAGCAGTACTTC.

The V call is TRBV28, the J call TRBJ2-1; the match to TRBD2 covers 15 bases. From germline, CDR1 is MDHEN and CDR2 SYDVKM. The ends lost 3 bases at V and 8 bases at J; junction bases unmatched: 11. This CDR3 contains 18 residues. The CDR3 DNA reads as TGTGCCAGCAGTTTGGGTTTGGGGACTAGCGGGAGGTACGATGAGCAGTTCTTC. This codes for CASSLGLGTSGRYDEQFF.

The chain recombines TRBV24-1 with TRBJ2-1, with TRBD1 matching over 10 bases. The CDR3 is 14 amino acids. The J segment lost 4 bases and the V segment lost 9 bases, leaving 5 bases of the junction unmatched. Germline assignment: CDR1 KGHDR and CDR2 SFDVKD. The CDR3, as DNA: TGTGCCACCGAAGGGACAGGGGATTACAATGAGCAGTTCTTC. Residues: CATEGTGDYNEQFF.